The source of this T cell receptor beta chain is a study of patients and donors after allogeneic stem cell transplantation. The CDR3 is 16 amino acids. V gave up 8 bases and J gave up 0 bases, with 18 bases separating them. The germline gives CDR1 LGHNA, CDR2 YNFKEQ. MiXCR, run by TCRdb on the RT-PCR reads, gives a single entry per CDR3 protein. Counted here are 800,000 to 1,000,000 distinct CDR3 sequences, roughly 18% occurring once; the ten biggest clones make up roughly 6%. This clonotype was observed a few times. This sequence joins TRBV4-2 and TRBJ2-3; maybe TRBD1 (5 bases). Sequencing was carried out using blood, either unsorted or a sorted T cell fraction (not recorded which). The source of this sequence is a human donor who was either an allogeneic HSCT recipient or a stem cell or donor lymphocyte infusion donor (not recorded which). It is not recorded whose cells these are; they may come from a transplant donor. The CDR3 DNA follows: TGTGCCAGCCGAGCCGGAGCAGGGAAGAGCACAGATACGCAGTATTTT. Its protein product is CASRAGAGKSTDTQYF.